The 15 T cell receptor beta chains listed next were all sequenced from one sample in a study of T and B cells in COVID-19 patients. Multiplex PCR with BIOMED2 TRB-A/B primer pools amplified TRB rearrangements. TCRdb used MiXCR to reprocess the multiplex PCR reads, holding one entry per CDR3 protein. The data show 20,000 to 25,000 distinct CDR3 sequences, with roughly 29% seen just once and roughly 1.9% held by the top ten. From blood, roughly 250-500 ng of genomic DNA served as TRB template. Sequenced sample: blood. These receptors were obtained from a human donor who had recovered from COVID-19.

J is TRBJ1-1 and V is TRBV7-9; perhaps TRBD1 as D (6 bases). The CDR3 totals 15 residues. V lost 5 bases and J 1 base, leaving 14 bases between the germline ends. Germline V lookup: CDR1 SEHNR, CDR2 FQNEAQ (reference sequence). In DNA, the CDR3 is TGTGCCAGCAGCCTTATGGGACAACCGAACACTGAAGCTTTCTTT. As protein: CASSLMGQPNTEAFF. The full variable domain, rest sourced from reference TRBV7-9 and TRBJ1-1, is DTGVSQNPRHKITKRGQNVTFRCDPISEHNRLYWYRQTLGQGPEFLTYFQNEAQLEKSRLLSDRFSAERPKGSFSTLEIQRTEQGDSAMYLCASSLMGQPNTEAFFGQGTRLTVV.

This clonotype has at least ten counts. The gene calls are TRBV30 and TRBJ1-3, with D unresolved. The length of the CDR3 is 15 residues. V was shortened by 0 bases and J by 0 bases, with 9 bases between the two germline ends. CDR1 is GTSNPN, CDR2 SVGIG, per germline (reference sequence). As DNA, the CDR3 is TGTGCCTGGAGTGTACAGCTACCCTCTGGAAACACCATATATTTT. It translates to CAWSVQLPSGNTIYF.

DNA of the CDR3: TGTGCCAGCAGCAGAGACAGGGGGGAAGAGACCCAGTACTTC. Translating gives CASSRDRGEETQYF. J is TRBJ2-5 and V is TRBV7-2; 9 positions match TRBD1. The V and J ends lost 5 bases and 3 bases, in that order; junction bases with no gene match: 4. The CDR3 consists of 14 residues. Per the germline V gene, CDR1 is SGHTA and CDR2 is FQGNSA.

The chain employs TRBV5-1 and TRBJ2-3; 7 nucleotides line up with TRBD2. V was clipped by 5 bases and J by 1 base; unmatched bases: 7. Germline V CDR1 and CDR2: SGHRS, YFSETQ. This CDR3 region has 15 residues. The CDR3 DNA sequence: TGCGCCAGCAGTCTCGAGCGGGGTCGCACAGATACGCAGTATTTT. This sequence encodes CASSLERGRTDTQYF.

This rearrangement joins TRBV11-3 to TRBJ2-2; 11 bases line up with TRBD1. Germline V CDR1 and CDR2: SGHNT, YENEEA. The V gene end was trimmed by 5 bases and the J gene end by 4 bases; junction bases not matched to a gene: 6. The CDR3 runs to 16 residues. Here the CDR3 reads CASSPGTGGGTGELFF. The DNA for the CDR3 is TGTGCCAGCAGCCCCGGGACAGGGGGAGGCACCGGGGAGCTGTTTTTT.

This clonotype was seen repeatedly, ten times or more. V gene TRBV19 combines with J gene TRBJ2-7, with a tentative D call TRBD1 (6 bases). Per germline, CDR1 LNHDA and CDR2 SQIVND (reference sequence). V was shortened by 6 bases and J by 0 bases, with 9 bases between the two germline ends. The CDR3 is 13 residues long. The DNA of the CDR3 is TGTGCCAGTAGCCCGACAGGCTCCTACGAGCAGTACTTC. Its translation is CASSPTGSYEQYF.

CDR3 sequence: CASSQQGAGYGYTF. The CDR3 nucleotides read TGTGCCAGCAGTCAACAGGGGGCGGGATATGGCTACACCTTC. This chain uses TRBV6-1 with TRBJ1-2; TRBD1 matches at 9 bases. The CDR3 is 14 residues long. Germline CDR1 is MNHNS and CDR2 is SASEGT. V shed 5 bases and J 5 bases; nucleotides not matched to a gene: 6.

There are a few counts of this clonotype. CDR3 sequence: CASSLDALGGYTF. CDR3 nucleotide sequence: TGTGCCAGCAGCTTGGACGCCCTAGGAGGCTACACCTTC. The chain employs TRBV5-5 and TRBJ1-2; no firm D call. V dropped 0 bases and J dropped 8 bases, with 11 bases sitting between them. CDR3 length: 13 residues. The germline V gene has CDR1 SGHKS and CDR2 YYEKEE (reference sequence).

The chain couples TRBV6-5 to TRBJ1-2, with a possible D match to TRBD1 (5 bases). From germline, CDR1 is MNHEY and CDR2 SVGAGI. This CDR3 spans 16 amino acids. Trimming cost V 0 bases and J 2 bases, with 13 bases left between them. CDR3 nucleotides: TGTGCCAGCAGTTACTCCCTGGGACGGTCAAACTATGGCTACACCTTC. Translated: CASSYSLGRSNYGYTF.

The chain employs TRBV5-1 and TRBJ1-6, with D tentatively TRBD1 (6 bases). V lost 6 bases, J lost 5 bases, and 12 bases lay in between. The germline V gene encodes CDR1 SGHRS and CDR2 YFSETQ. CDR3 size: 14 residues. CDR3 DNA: TGCGCCAGCACCCCAGGGGTACATAATTCACCCCTCCACTTT. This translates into CASTPGVHNSPLHF.

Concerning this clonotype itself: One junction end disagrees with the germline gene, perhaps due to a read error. The CDR3 bases are TGCGCCAGCAGCTTGGCGGCAGGGGGGTTTGGAGAGACCCAGTACTTC. Protein sequence: CASSLAAGGFGETQYF. The chain employs TRBV5-4 and TRBJ2-5, with D maybe TRBD1 (7 bases). Per the germline V gene, CDR1 is SGHNT and CDR2 is YYREEE (reference sequence). The CDR3 consists of 16 residues.

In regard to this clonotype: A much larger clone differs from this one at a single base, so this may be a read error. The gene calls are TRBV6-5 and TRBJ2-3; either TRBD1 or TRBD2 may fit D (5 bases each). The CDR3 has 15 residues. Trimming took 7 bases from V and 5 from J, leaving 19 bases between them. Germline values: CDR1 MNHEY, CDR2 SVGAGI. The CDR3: CASTRTEGLGDTQYF. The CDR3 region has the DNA TGTGCCAGCACACGAACAGAGGGGCTGGGAGATACGCAGTATTTT.

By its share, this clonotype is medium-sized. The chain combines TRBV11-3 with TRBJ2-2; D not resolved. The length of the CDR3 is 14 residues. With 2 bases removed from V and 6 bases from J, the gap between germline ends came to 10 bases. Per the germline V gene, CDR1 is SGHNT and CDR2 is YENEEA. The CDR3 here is CASSLRTVAGELFF. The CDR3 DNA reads TGTGCCAGCAGCTTAAGGACGGTAGCCGGGGAGCTGTTTTTT.

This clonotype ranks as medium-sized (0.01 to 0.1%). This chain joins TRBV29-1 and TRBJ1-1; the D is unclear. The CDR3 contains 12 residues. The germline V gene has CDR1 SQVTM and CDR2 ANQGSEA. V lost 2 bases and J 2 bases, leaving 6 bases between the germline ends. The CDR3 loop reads CSVEQSNTEAFF. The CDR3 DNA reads TGCAGCGTTGAACAGTCTAACACTGAAGCTTTCTTT.

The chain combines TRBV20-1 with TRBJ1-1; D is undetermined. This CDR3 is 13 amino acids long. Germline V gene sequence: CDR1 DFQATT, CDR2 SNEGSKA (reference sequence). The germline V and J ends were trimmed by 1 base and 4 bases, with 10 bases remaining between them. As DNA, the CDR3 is TGCAGTGCTAGAGGGGGAAATAGCACTGAAGCTTTCTTT. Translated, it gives CSARGGNSTEAFF.